Described below is a single T cell receptor beta chain sequence and its context. Its antigen is still unknown. Base qualities are not provided; no much larger clone lies one nucleotide away. From its cysteine to its phenylalanine, the CDR3 spans 16 amino acids. Only the CDR3 part of the read is kept: 48 bases, read in frame from the first base. The germline V gene yields SGHTA for CDR1 and FQGNSA for CDR2. V loses 4 bases of germline sequence and J loses 4 bases, and the interval between the two ends is 16 bases. The data belong to a study of blood T cell repertoires in COVID-19 (dated by TCRdb to the early 2020s). Regarding the study in general: Collaborator samples came from the United States, Italy and Spain and covered acute and convalescent phases of COVID-19. Subjects who had been exposed to COVID-19, were actively infected with it, or had recovered from it provided the deeply sampled blood TCRbeta repertoires that made up the dataset. HLA class I and class II types, where available, came from metadata supplied by the sample provider rather than from assay-based typing. The repertoires were released in a freely available public database intended as a resource for research on the immune response to SARS-CoV-2. The material from the prospective study consisted of cDNA or gDNA derived from T cells, B-cell-depleted T cells, or PBMCs. The samples were drawn from the first 160 participants of the ongoing ImmuneRACE study and from 1,254 subjects provided by 6 global collaborators. Sample metadata almost always included a de-identified subject ID, COVID-19 status, age in years and sex. Broad study findings and their caveats: The amount of clinical and demographic metadata varied by source and participant and was provided uncurated.

The immunoSEQ Assay, a bias-controlled multiplex PCR, was used to amplify TCRbeta CDR3 regions from genomic DNA. The study's own analysis went as follows. The number of nucleated cells in each sample was estimated from the amplification of reference gene primers within the assay. Sequence reads were collapsed and filtered to measure the absolute abundance of every unique TCRbeta CDR3 rearrangement. Productive Simpson clonality was computed per sample as the square root of Simpson's diversity index over productive rearrangements. In its TCRdb copy, this immuneACCESS table keeps in-frame sequences only and misses some clones. Where compared with another copy, unresolved V genes explain less than half of these, and the others have no known cause. The V and J calls and the clone size are those of that table, but D and trimming were determined from the DNA. The table for this sample lists 150,000 or so clones; 88% of them were counted only once. Roughly 2.1% of the sample belongs to the ten largest clones.

The collaborating institutions used their own protocols to collect whole blood in K2EDTA tubes. For TCRbeta analysis, collaborators shipped samples in one of three forms: frozen whole blood, isolated PBMCs, or DNA extracted from either of those sample types. The clonotype was recovered from a human donor in a cohort sampled during active COVID-19. Recombination connected TRBV7-2 to TRBJ2-2, with TRBD1 as a weak D call on 6 bases. Sequences were obtained from peripheral blood. The CDR3 region: CASSSRLQGSTGELFF. The nucleotides are TGTGCCAGCAGCTCCCGCCTACAGGGCAGCACCGGGGAGCTGTTTTTT.